The source of this T cell receptor (beta chain) is a study of blood T cell repertoires in COVID-19. On the study more broadly: COVID-19 samples from acute and convalescent phases originated in the United States, Italy and Spain. PBMCs, B-cell-depleted T cells, or T cells were the source of the cDNA or gDNA that made up the material.

The J segment lost 5 bases and the V segment lost 1 base, leaving 5 bases of the junction unmatched. Germline V gene lookup returns CDR1 SEHNR and CDR2 FQNEAQ (reference sequence). The CDR3 loop spans 16 amino acids. How the authors handled the data: The authors estimated nucleated cell counts from reference gene primer amplification. Repertoires were generated with immunoSEQ multiplex PCR, while TCRdb's copy carries only in-frame clones and drops some. The V and J calls and the clone size are those of that table, but D and trimming were determined from the DNA. The table lists about 170,000 clones, around 90% of them singletons.

Sequenced: peripheral blood. The source of this sequence is a man aged 55 to 69 with acute or convalescent COVID-19. The chain is built from TRBV7-9 and TRBJ2-1, with 10 bases that match TRBD1. DNA for the CDR3: TGTGCCAGCAGCTTAGGGGGACAGGGGAGACACAATGAGCAGTTCTTC. This sequence encodes CASSLGGQGRHNEQFF.